A single sample is the source of the 26 T cell receptor beta chains below, sequenced in a study of post-analysis software for immune sequencing data (dated by TCRdb to between 2014 and 2017). Results and caveats for the whole study, not just this receptor: Patients showed significantly higher frequencies than controls for a handful of TRBV segments, among them TRBV5-6, TRBV5-1 and TRBV20-1.

Libraries were prepared through PCR. Sequencer: Illumina HiSeq 2500. To reduce PCR and sequencing biases, unique molecular identifiers were incorporated into the TCR beta cDNA libraries. The public reads were reprocessed in TCRdb via fastp at Q25 and MiXCR, keeping in-frame beta chains. Rows merge per CDR3 protein into single entries with the most common DNA and genes. Present in this sample are about 810,000 distinct CDR3 sequences, approximately 57% of which were seen just once. The leading ten clones occupy approximately 4.4% of the sample. The antigens these receptors bind are not known. The specimen sequenced was blood. Receptors were obtained from a girl under 18 with multiple sclerosis.

The chain recombines TRBV9 with TRBJ2-5, with 7 bases identical to TRBD1. Near its end, the DNA agrees better with TRBJ2-7, so the J call may be wrong. Germline V gene data show CDR1 as SGDLS and CDR2 as YYNGEE. The CDR3 totals 16 residues. Here the CDR3 DNA reads TGTGCCAGCAGCGTAGGATCCGCCGGGACAGACTACGAGCAGTACTTC. Amino acid sequence: CASSVGSAGTDYEQYF.

V is TRBV4-2 and J is TRBJ2-5; D gene uncertain. The length of the CDR3 is 13 residues. Germline CDR1 reads LGHNA; CDR2 reads YNFKEQ. V dropped 4 bases and J dropped 5 bases, with 11 bases sitting between them. The chain's CDR3 is CASSPDIFETQYF. CDR3 DNA sequence: TGTGCCAGCAGCCCAGACATATTTGAGACCCAGTACTTC.

The chain employs TRBV2 and TRBJ2-1, with unresolved D. The length of the CDR3 is 11 residues. Trimming removed 3 bases from V and 15 bases from J, with 12 bases in between. Germline loops: CDR1 SNHLY, CDR2 FYNNEI. The CDR3 nucleotides are TGTGCCAGCAGTGAGGGTAGAATAGTGTTCTTC. Protein sequence: CASSEGRIVFF.

The chain has TRBV5-1 and TRBJ1-5, with 7 bases that match TRBD1. V lost 4 bases and J lost 5; bases outside the gene matches: 6. The length of the CDR3 is 14 residues. Germline assignment: CDR1 SGHRS and CDR2 YFSETQ. CDR3 coding DNA: TGCGCCAGCAGCCCCGGGACAGCTGATCAGCCCCAGCATTTT. Its protein is CASSPGTADQPQHF.

The table lists this clonotype with a few counts. The chain has TRBV9 and TRBJ2-5, with D possibly being TRBD1 (6 bases). The CDR3 has 15 residues. With 4 bases removed from V and 5 bases from J, the gap between germline ends came to 18 bases. CDR1 is SGDLS and CDR2 is YYNGEE in the germline V gene. In nucleotides, the CDR3 is TGTGCCAGCAGCCCTAGAGGACAGTCATGGGAGACCCAGTACTTC. Translation: CASSPRGQSWETQYF.

V usage is TRBV25-1 and J usage is TRBJ2-5; weak D call: TRBD2 (5 bases). The J call may be faulty, since TRBJ2-7 better matches the DNA end. CDR1 MGHDK and CDR2 SYGVNS come from the germline V gene. The CDR3 has 13 amino acids. CDR3 nucleotide sequence: TGTGCCAGCAGAGTTCCGGGGAGCAACGAGCAGTACTTC. It codes for CASRVPGSNEQYF.

V and J are TRBV6-1 and TRBJ2-1, with TRBD2 identical over 14 bases. Unmatched junction bases numbered 11, after V lost 2 bases and J lost 5 bases. The CDR3 has 19 residues. From germline, CDR1 is MNHNS and CDR2 SASEGT. CDR3 DNA: TGTGCCAGCAGTGAATGGGGACTAGCGGGAGTACCGGACGACAATGAGCAGTTCTTC. Translated: CASSEWGLAGVPDDNEQFF.

This clonotype was picked up a small number of times. The chain employs TRBV20-1 and TRBJ2-1; TRBD1 aligns across 9 bases. The CDR3 loop spans 13 amino acids. Germline CDR1 DFQATT, CDR2 SNEGSKA (reference sequence). J gave up 7 bases and V 4 bases, and 5 bases lay outside the gene matches. CDR3 amino acids: CSATWTGANEQFF. CDR3 coding DNA: TGCAGTGCTACTTGGACAGGGGCAAATGAGCAGTTCTTC.

This chain uses TRBV7-2 with TRBJ2-1, with 8 nucleotides matching TRBD2. Looked up from germline, CDR1 is SGHTA and CDR2 is FQGNSA. V lost 4 bases to trimming and J lost 7 bases; unmatched junction nucleotides: 15. The CDR3 runs to 17 residues. The CDR3 region has the DNA TGTGCCAGCAGCTCGCTCTTCGGGACTAGTGGGATGAATGAGCAGTTCTTC. This codes for CASSSLFGTSGMNEQFF.

As concerns this clonotype: A read error may produce the germline difference seen at one junction end. J is TRBJ2-7 and V is TRBV14; unclear D gene. The CDR3 extends over 16 amino acids. In germline, CDR1 is SGHDN, CDR2 FVKESK. CDR3: CAGSPFGRPRIYEQYF. The DNA for the CDR3 is TGTGCCGGCAGCCCCTTTGGGCGGCCGCGAATCTACGAGCAGTACTTC. The variable domain in full, completed from reference TRBV14 and TRBJ2-7, reads EAGVTQFPSHSVIEKGQTVTLRCDPISGHDNLYWYRRVMGKEIKFLLHFVKESKQDESGMPNNRFLAERTGGTYSTLKVQPAELEDSGVYFCAGSPFGRPRIYEQYFGPGTRLTVT.

This chain uses TRBV7-9 with TRBJ2-7; no definite D call. The CDR3 loop spans 13 amino acids. Germline values: CDR1 SEHNR, CDR2 FQNEAQ (reference sequence). The germline V and J ends were trimmed by 5 bases and 3 bases, with 11 bases remaining between them. CDR3 sequence reads: CASSPARDYEQYF. DNA for the CDR3: TGTGCCAGCAGCCCAGCAAGAGACTACGAGCAGTACTTC. The full variable domain, in which reference TRBV7-9 and TRBJ2-7 provide the parts outside the CDR3, is DTGVSQNPRHKITKRGQNVTFRCDPISEHNRLYWYRQTLGQGPEFLTYFQNEAQLEKSRLLSDRFSAERPKGSFSTLEIQRTEQGDSAMYLCASSPARDYEQYFGPGTRLTVT.

This chain connects TRBV3-1 to TRBJ2-5, with D maybe TRBD1 (5 bases). Trimming stripped 0 bases from V and 10 bases from J, with 9 bases between. The V gene's germline CDR1 is LGHDT and CDR2 YNNKEL (reference sequence). The CDR3 is 12 residues long. The CDR3 sequence is CASSQDRQGQYF. For the CDR3, the DNA is TGTGCCAGCAGCCAAGATAGGCAGGGCCAGTACTTC.

This sequence joins TRBV29-1 and TRBJ1-1; D perhaps matches TRBD1 (5 bases). The CDR3 loop spans 13 amino acids. In germline, CDR1 is SQVTM, CDR2 ANQGSEA. Trimming removed 5 bases from V and 0 bases from J, with 10 bases in between. The CDR3 coding sequence is TGCAGCGTTCGGGGCGTATTGAACACTGAAGCTTTCTTT. Protein: CSVRGVLNTEAFF.

This clonotype was detected only once. The chain has TRBV3-1 and TRBJ2-3; possible D gene TRBD1, 5 bases. CDR1 LGHDT and CDR2 YNNKEL come from the germline V gene (reference sequence). The CDR3 runs 16 residues. The ends were cut back, 4 bases at V and 2 bases at J, with 16 bases in the middle. The CDR3 sequence: CASSPLGQGYTDTQYF. CDR3 DNA sequence: TGTGCCAGCAGCCCCCTCGGGCAGGGTTACACAGATACGCAGTATTTT.

This clonotype showed up just a few times. The chain links TRBV7-6 to TRBJ1-6; D may be TRBD1 (5 bases). Germline assignment: CDR1 SGHVS and CDR2 FNYEAQ. The CDR3 runs 16 residues. Trimming stripped 1 base from V and 3 bases from J, with 10 bases between. CDR3 bases: TGTGCCAGCAGCTTAGATGACAGTTTCTATAATTCACCCCTCCACTTT. Translated, it gives CASSLDDSFYNSPLHF.

The V and J genes are TRBV7-9 and TRBJ1-2; D not certain. V lost 2 bases and J lost 5, with 9 bases in between. This CDR3 contains 13 residues. The germline CDR1 and CDR2 sequences are SEHNR and FQNEAQ (reference sequence). Here the CDR3 reads CASSLPGKYGYTF. CDR3 DNA: TGTGCCAGCAGCTTACCAGGCAAATATGGCTACACCTTC.

CDR3 region: CASSGTGLTEAFF. The CDR3 nucleotides are TGTGCCAGTTCAGGGACAGGGCTGACTGAAGCTTTCTTT. The rearrangement joins TRBV7-9 to TRBJ1-1, with 9 positions matching TRBD1. The V and J ends lost 9 bases and 5 bases, in that order; junction bases with no gene match: 7. This CDR3 has 13 residues. Germline CDR1 is SEHNR and CDR2 is FQNEAQ (reference sequence).

Points on this clonotype: A junction end diverges from the germline sequence, so it may reflect a read error. The chain joins TRBV15 to TRBJ2-5, with D possibly being TRBD1 (5 bases). The germline CDR1 and CDR2 sequences are LNHNV and YYDKDF (reference sequence). The CDR3 has 15 amino acids. The CDR3 sequence: CAASRAKAFQETQYF. DNA of the CDR3: TGTGCCGCCAGCAGGGCGAAGGCCTTCCAAGAGACCCAGTACTTC.

The chain links TRBV11-1 to TRBJ2-7; TRBD2 matches 11 bases. Germline V lookup: CDR1 SGHAT, CDR2 FQDESV (reference sequence). Germline trimming cut 5 bases from V and 5 bases from J; bases unmatched to any gene: 11. This CDR3 is 16 amino acids long. Written as DNA, the CDR3 is TGTGCCAGCAGCCCCCAAGGACTAGCGGGCTTCCACGAGCAGTACTTC. Its protein product is CASSPQGLAGFHEQYF.

This clonotype occurred once. The gene calls are TRBV7-3 and TRBJ1-2; D uncertain. Trimming took off 5 bases at V and 5 bases at J, with 15 bases between the two ends. This CDR3 region has 14 residues. CDR1 and CDR2 from the germline V gene are SGHTA and FQGTGA. In nucleotides, the CDR3 is TGTGCCAGCAGCCAACGGGCTCGGGGTTATGGCTACACCTTC. Protein: CASSQRARGYGYTF. Supplemented by reference TRBV7-3 and TRBJ1-2, the full variable domain reads GAGVSQTPSNKVTEKGKYVELRCDPISGHTALYWYRQSLGQGPEFLIYFQGTGAADDSGLPNDRFFAVRPEGSVSTLKIQRTERGDSAVYLCASSQRARGYGYTFGSGTRLTVV.

The chain carries TRBV5-1 and TRBJ2-5; possible D gene TRBD1, 6 bases. V was cut by 6 bases and J by 1 base, with 16 bases left in between. This CDR3 region has 15 residues. In germline, CDR1 is SGHRS, CDR2 YFSETQ. DNA of the CDR3: TGCGCCAGCACGGAACGAGACAGGACCCAAGAGACCCAGTACTTC. Protein sequence: CASTERDRTQETQYF.

A note on this clonotype: The junction departs from germline at one end; a sequencing error may be responsible. The chain carries TRBV7-7 and TRBJ2-1, with a possible D match to TRBD1 (6 bases). Germline-derived CDR1 and CDR2 are SSHAT and FNYEAQ (reference sequence). This CDR3 contains 15 residues. The CDR3 region has the DNA TGTGCTAGCAGCTTTTCTCCAGGGGACTACAATGAGCAGTTCTTC. This gives the protein CASSFSPGDYNEQFF.

V usage is TRBV14 and J usage is TRBJ2-3, with 8 bases lining up with TRBD2. The CDR3 length is 14 residues. Looked up from germline, CDR1 is SGHDN and CDR2 is FVKESK. J lost 10 bases, V lost 4 bases, and 10 bases had no gene match. This CDR3 reads CASSRAGAVHPQYF. CDR3 DNA sequence: TGTGCCAGCAGCCGAGCGGGAGCGGTCCATCCGCAGTATTTT.

This clonotype was detected a few times. This rearrangement joins TRBV4-1 to TRBJ1-2; no clear D. Trimming removed 1 base at V and 0 bases at J, with 6 bases between. This CDR3 comprises 14 residues. In germline, CDR1 is MGHRA, CDR2 YSYEKL. In DNA form, the CDR3 reads TGCGCCAGCAGCCAAGCTATGGCTAACTATGGCTACACCTTC. It translates to CASSQAMANYGYTF.

This chain uses TRBV5-1 with TRBJ2-7, with D perhaps TRBD2 (5 bases). The CDR3 is made up of 16 amino acids. Germline V gene lookup returns CDR1 SGHRS and CDR2 YFSETQ. Trimming took 1 base from V and 5 from J, leaving 19 bases between them. CDR3 sequence reads: CASSLFGQGSLNEQYF. The CDR3 DNA reads as TGCGCCAGCAGCTTGTTCGGGCAAGGGAGTCTCAACGAGCAGTACTTC.

For the CDR3, the DNA is TGCAGCGTTGGACTGTCTGTGTACGAGCAGTACTTC. It encodes CSVGLSVYEQYF. J is TRBJ2-5 and V is TRBV29-1; unclear D gene. The end of the DNA fits TRBJ2-7 better, so the J call may be wrong. Germline lookup yields CDR1 SQVTM and CDR2 ANQGSEA. This CDR3 is built from 12 residues.